One and the same sample provided the 10 T cell receptor beta chains below, sequenced in a study of metastatic and nonmetastatic thyroid tumors. Patients underwent thyroid surgery, and none had received any treatment before it. From the PCR reads, TCRdb re-called clones with MiXCR. Of some 69,000 clones listed, about 14% are singletons. Sequencing was performed on blood. The origin of the receptors is a male donor with papillary thyroid cancer or a benign thyroid nodule (not recorded which). Some clones in this sample may be carry-over from other donors' samples.

This clone was seen ten or more times. The rearrangement uses TRBV12-5 and TRBJ2-5, with TRBD2 matching 9 bases. CDR1 and CDR2 (germline): LGHNT, FRNRAP. The CDR3 extends over 16 amino acids. Trimming at V came to 7 bases and at J to 3 bases, leaving 12 bases not matched to a gene. The CDR3: CASASAAGGPEETQYF. The DNA for the CDR3 is TGTGCTAGTGCTTCGGCGGCGGGAGGGCCAGAAGAGACCCAGTACTTC.

In this sample, this clone turned up a few times. The chain links TRBV6-1 to TRBJ2-3; maybe TRBD2 (6 bases). The germline V and J ends were trimmed by 6 bases and 2 bases, with 9 bases remaining between them. CDR3 length: 13 residues. CDR1 and CDR2 (germline): MNHNS, SASEGT. This CDR3 is CASRGLITDTQYF. DNA for the CDR3: TGTGCCAGCAGGGGACTTATCACAGATACGCAGTATTTT.

The table lists this clone with a few counts. A much larger clone lies a single base off, so this may be a read error. The rearrangement joins TRBV11-1 to TRBJ1-1, with 7 bases fitting TRBD1. In germline, CDR1 is SGHAT, CDR2 FQDESV (reference sequence). CDR3 length: 16 residues. The CDR3 nucleotides read TGTGCCGGCAGCCTAGGACGGGACAGCCTGAACACTGAAGCTTTCTTT. It is translated as CAGSLGRDSLNTEAFF.

This clone has at least ten counts. The chain combines TRBV11-2 with TRBJ1-4; D is uncertain. The CDR3 has 16 residues. V was clipped by 4 bases and J by 5 bases, with 17 bases between them. Germline V gene lookup returns CDR1 SGHAT and CDR2 FQNNGV. Written as DNA, the CDR3 is TGTGCCAGCAGCTCCCCGGGGAGGCCGCGGAATGAAAAACTGTTTTTT. It yields the protein CASSSPGRPRNEKLFF.

This clone has a count of ten or more. V usage is TRBV7-9 and J usage is TRBJ2-1; D tentatively reads TRBD1 or TRBD2 (5 bases each). V was trimmed by 7 bases and J by 4 bases, leaving 11 bases between them. This CDR3 is 13 amino acids long. Germline assignment: CDR1 SEHNR and CDR2 FQNEAQ (reference sequence). CDR3: CASKGTDYNEQFF. CDR3 nucleotides: TGTGCCAGCAAGGGGACCGATTACAATGAGCAGTTCTTC.

In its sample, this clone was seen many times. The chain combines TRBV9 with TRBJ2-3; 10 bases agree with TRBD2. Trimming at V came to 5 bases and at J to 4 bases, leaving 4 bases not matched to a gene. The CDR3 covers 14 residues. From germline, CDR1 is SGDLS and CDR2 YYNGEE. In nucleotides, the CDR3 is TGTGCCAGCAGTTGGACTAGCGGCTCAGATACGCAGTATTTT. This translates into CASSWTSGSDTQYF.

This clone was recorded at least ten times. Relative to the germline gene, one junction end is altered; a read error may explain this. The gene calls are TRBV7-3 and TRBJ2-1; tentatively, D is TRBD2 (5 bases). Germline CDR1 SGHTA, CDR2 FQGTGA. The CDR3 contains 13 residues. The CDR3 loop is CAISLDLGNEQFF. In DNA, the CDR3 is TGTGCCATCAGCTTGGACTTGGGGAATGAGCAGTTCTTC.

This clone was observed many times. The chain employs TRBV7-3 and TRBJ2-7; 9 bases match TRBD1. Trimming took 4 bases from V and 6 from J; bases not matched to a gene: 4. CDR1 is SGHTA and CDR2 is FQGTGA in the germline V gene. CDR3 length: 13 residues. CDR3 residues: CASSYTGGAEQYV. CDR3 nucleotides: TGTGCCAGCAGCTACACAGGGGGCGCCGAGCAGTACGTC.

The chain joins TRBV15 to TRBJ2-7, with TRBD2 matching over 11 bases. CDR1 LNHNV and CDR2 YYDKDF come from the germline V gene (reference sequence). CDR3 length: 14 amino acids. Unmatched junction bases numbered 5, after V lost 3 bases and J lost 7 bases. The CDR3 DNA follows: TGTGCCACCAGCAGGTCTAGCGGGAGGAATGAGCAGTACTTC. Protein: CATSRSSGRNEQYF.

Many counts were recorded for this clone. V gene TRBV6-6 combines with J gene TRBJ2-2; TRBD2 matches at 13 bases. J gave up 2 bases and V 9 bases, and 15 bases lay outside the gene matches. The CDR3 consists of 19 residues. The V gene's germline CDR1 is MNHNY and CDR2 SVGAGI (reference sequence). The CDR3 nucleotides read TGTGCCAGTAGGGGTTATGGTACTAGCGGGAGGGAAAACACCGGGGAGCTGTTTTTT. Translation: CASRGYGTSGRENTGELFF.